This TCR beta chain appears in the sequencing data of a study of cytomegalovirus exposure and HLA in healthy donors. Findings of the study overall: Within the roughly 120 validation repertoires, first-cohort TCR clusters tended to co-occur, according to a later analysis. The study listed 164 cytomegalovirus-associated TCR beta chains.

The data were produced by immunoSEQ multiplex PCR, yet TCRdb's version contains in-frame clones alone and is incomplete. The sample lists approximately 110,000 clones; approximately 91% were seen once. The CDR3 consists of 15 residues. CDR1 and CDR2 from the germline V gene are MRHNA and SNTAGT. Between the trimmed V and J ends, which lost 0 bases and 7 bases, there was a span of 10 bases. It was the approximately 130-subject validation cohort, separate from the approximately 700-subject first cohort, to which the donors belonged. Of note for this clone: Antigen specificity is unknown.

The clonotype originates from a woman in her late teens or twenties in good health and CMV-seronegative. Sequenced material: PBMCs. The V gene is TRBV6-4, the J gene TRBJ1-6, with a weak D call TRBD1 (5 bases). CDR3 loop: CASSDSAEGNSPLHF. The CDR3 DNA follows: TGTGCCAGCAGTGACTCGGCGGAGGGGAATTCACCCCTCCACTTT.